The 25 T cell receptor beta chains listed next were all sequenced from one sample in a study of T cell responses to AZD1222 COVID-19 vaccine (dated by TCRdb to the early 2020s). Preparation of the library involved the immunoSEQ multiplex PCR assay. The table comes from immuneACCESS by way of TCRdb, which keeps in-frame sequences with V and J called. Part of the clones is missing from these tables; in studies checked, under half for an unresolved V gene and the rest for unknown reasons. This sample lists 200,000 or so clones; 80% to 90% were detected once. Clones ranked in the top ten supply around 2.9% of the sample. The sample's time point label, decoded: baseline before first vaccination. Reading the label with the study, this specimen's treatment or condition is: meningococcal conjugate vaccine given as trial control. This specimen was peripheral blood, taken on day 0 of MenACWY control vaccination. All receptors come from an adult in good health.

This clone was recorded a few times. The CDR3 DNA follows: TGTGCCAGCAGCTACGGGACTAGCGGGATCAATGAGCAGTTCTTC. Residues: CASSYGTSGINEQFF. The chain joins TRBV5-6 to TRBJ2-1; 13 nucleotides match TRBD2. Germline CDR1 SGHDT, CDR2 YYEEEE. V was pared by 3 bases and J by 6 bases, with 3 bases of the junction left unmatched. The CDR3 runs to 15 residues.

CDR3 bases: TGTGCCAGCAAACTCGGGACAGGGGTGGGTGGCTACACCTTC. Its protein is CASKLGTGVGGYTF. V usage is TRBV14 and J usage is TRBJ1-2; 10 bases are shared with TRBD1. CDR1 and CDR2 (germline): SGHDN, FVKESK. After removal of 7 bases from V and 7 bases from J, the junction contained 9 bases not matched to a gene. There are 14 residues in the CDR3.

This chain uses TRBV14 with TRBJ2-7, with D maybe TRBD1 (7 bases). Germline CDR1 SGHDN, CDR2 FVKESK. CDR3 size: 16 residues. Trimming shortened V by 4 bases and J by 3 bases, and 19 bases separated the two germline ends. The CDR3 bases are TGTGCCAGCAGCCCCGGCGGAGGGGGCCTCCTCTACGAGCAGTACTTC. It encodes CASSPGGGGLLYEQYF.

This clone was found a few times. The chain uses TRBV9 and TRBJ1-2, with 7 bases that match TRBD1. The germline CDR1 and CDR2 sequences are SGDLS and YYNGEE. The CDR3 runs 14 residues. Trimming removed 6 bases from V and 4 bases from J; junction bases left unmatched: 9. The CDR3 nucleotides are TGTGCCAGCACCCCGGGACAGACAATCTATGGCTACACCTTC. Translating gives CASTPGQTIYGYTF.

The chain employs TRBV9 and TRBJ2-3, with TRBD2 matching over 9 bases. This CDR3 contains 17 residues. Unmatched junction bases numbered 10, after V lost 3 bases and J lost 2 bases. CDR1 and CDR2 (germline): SGDLS, YYNGEE. CDR3 bases: TGTGCCAGCAGCGCCCCGGTAGCGGGGGACAACACAGATACGCAGTATTTT. As protein: CASSAPVAGDNTDTQYF.

The chain joins TRBV2 to TRBJ2-7; D may match TRBD1 or TRBD2 (5 bases each). This CDR3 contains 14 residues. The germline V and J ends were trimmed by 1 base and 2 bases, with 9 bases remaining between them. Per the germline V gene, CDR1 is SNHLY and CDR2 is FYNNEI. CDR3 in amino acids: CASSEVQGPYEQYF. CDR3 DNA sequence: TGTGCCAGCAGTGAAGTGCAGGGACCCTACGAGCAGTACTTC.

The chain uses TRBV7-3 and TRBJ2-1; TRBD1 agrees at 8 bases. The CDR3 spans 15 residues. Germline V gives CDR1 SGHTA, CDR2 FQGTGA. V lost 6 bases and J lost 4; bases outside the gene matches: 8. The CDR3 sequence is CASRSGTGEYNEQFF. DNA of the CDR3: TGTGCCAGCAGGTCCGGGACAGGTGAATACAATGAGCAGTTCTTC.

This chain connects TRBV2 to TRBJ1-3; no clear D. V gave up 0 bases and J gave up 0 bases, with 9 bases separating them. The germline V gene encodes CDR1 SNHLY and CDR2 FYNNEI. The CDR3 runs 16 residues. The CDR3: CASSEARQISGNTIYF. The CDR3 DNA reads TGTGCCAGCAGTGAAGCCCGCCAAATCTCTGGAAACACCATATATTTT. The complete variable domain, with remaining parts taken from reference TRBV2 and TRBJ1-3, reads EPEVTQTPSHQVTQMGQEVILRCVPISNHLYFYWYRQILGQKVEFLVSFYNNEISEKSEIFDDQFSVERPDGSNFTLKIRSTKLEDSAMYFCASSEARQISGNTIYFGEGSWLTVV.

V and J are TRBV5-6 and TRBJ2-1, with a tentative D call TRBD1 (6 bases). The CDR3 sequence is 16 residues long. V was pared by 0 bases and J by 1 base, with 11 bases between. CDR1 is SGHDT and CDR2 is YYEEEE in the germline V gene. CDR3 nucleotide sequence: TGTGCCAGCAGCTTGGCTGGGACAAGTTCCTACAATGAGCAGTTCTTC. Protein: CASSLAGTSSYNEQFF.

This chain connects TRBV12-5 to TRBJ1-2, with 7 bases aligning to TRBD1. The ends lost 6 bases at V and 7 bases at J; junction bases unmatched: 11. CDR1 and CDR2 (germline): LGHNT, FRNRAP. This CDR3 is 14 amino acids long. The CDR3 sequence: CASGRTGTESGYTF. DNA for the CDR3: TGTGCTAGTGGCCGAACCGGGACAGAGAGTGGCTACACCTTC.

The CDR3 here is CASSLSWDRANTGELFF. CDR3 in DNA: TGTGCCAGCAGTTTATCGTGGGACAGGGCGAACACCGGGGAGCTGTTTTTT. The chain recombines TRBV27 with TRBJ2-2; TRBD1 matches 9 bases. The CDR3 sequence is 17 residues long. J was trimmed by 0 bases and V by 0 bases; bases with no gene match: 2. CDR1 and CDR2 from the germline V gene are MNHEY and SMNVEV (reference sequence).

The chain is built from TRBV19 and TRBJ1-1; D gene ambiguous. This CDR3 comprises 10 residues. Germline CDR1 reads LNHDA; CDR2 reads SQIVND (reference sequence). V was trimmed by 4 bases and J by 4 bases, leaving 1 base between them. CDR3: CASSSTEAFF. In nucleotides, the CDR3 is TGTGCCAGTAGTAGCACTGAAGCTTTCTTT.

The chain combines TRBV5-5 with TRBJ2-1; 7 bases match TRBD2. V dropped 4 bases and J dropped 10; count of bases not matched to a gene: 14. The CDR3 loop spans 15 amino acids. Germline loops: CDR1 SGHKS, CDR2 YYEKEE (reference sequence). This chain's CDR3 is CASSHPGLSNDEQFF. The CDR3 DNA reads TGTGCCAGCAGCCATCCGGGACTATCCAATGACGAGCAGTTCTTC. Full variable domain (missing parts from reference TRBV5-5 and TRBJ2-1): DAGVTQSPTHLIKTRGQQVTLRCSPISGHKSVSWYQQVLGQGPQFIFQYYEKEERGRGNFPDRFSARQFPNYSSELNVNALLLGDSALYLCASSHPGLSNDEQFFGPGTRLTVL.

The rearrangement uses TRBV9 and TRBJ1-2; D gene uncertain. The ends were cut back, 1 base at V and 1 base at J, with 5 bases in the middle. This CDR3 comprises 13 residues. From germline, CDR1 is SGDLS and CDR2 YYNGEE. In DNA form, the CDR3 reads TGTGCCAGCAGCGTAAATGATAACTATGGCTACACCTTC. The encoded protein is CASSVNDNYGYTF.

This chain connects TRBV2 to TRBJ2-5; no definite D call. Trimming removed 4 bases from V and 0 bases from J, with 9 bases in between. The CDR3 covers 14 residues. The V gene's germline CDR1 is SNHLY and CDR2 FYNNEI. CDR3: CASSGWVNQETQYF. DNA of the CDR3: TGTGCCAGCAGTGGATGGGTAAACCAAGAGACCCAGTACTTC.

This sequence joins TRBV21-1 and TRBJ1-5; the listed D gene, TRBD1, was not tested against the DNA. TRBV21-1 is recorded as a pseudogene. This CDR3 has 17 amino acids. This CDR3 reads CASSKRGQSDSNQPQHF. The CDR3 DNA reads as TGTGCCAGCAGCAAACGAGGACAGAGCGATAGCAATCAGCCCCAGCATTTT.

A single count supports this clone. The chain has TRBV3-1 (or the pseudogene TRBV3-2) and TRBJ2-3; TRBD1 matches at 10 bases. V was clipped by 0 bases and J by 3 bases; unmatched bases: 15. This CDR3 spans 20 amino acids. Per the germline V gene, CDR1 is LGHDT and CDR2 is YNNKEL (reference sequence). The CDR3 is CASSQERRDRGVWRTDTQYF. As DNA, the CDR3 is TGTGCCAGCAGCCAAGAACGGCGGGACAGGGGAGTTTGGAGGACAGATACGCAGTATTTT.

The chain links TRBV6-1 to TRBJ2-7, with 7 positions matching TRBD1. The germline V gene has CDR1 MNHNS and CDR2 SASEGT. The V segment lost 3 bases and the J segment 0 bases; nucleotides outside the gene matches: 5. The CDR3 loop spans 15 amino acids. The CDR3 spells CASSDLGTASYEQYF. CDR3 bases: TGTGCCAGCAGTGACCTCGGGACAGCCTCCTACGAGCAGTACTTC.

The gene calls are TRBV11-3 and TRBJ2-2; 7 bases are shared with TRBD2. The length of the CDR3 is 16 residues. V lost 5 bases and J lost 6; bases outside the gene matches: 12. Germline V gene data show CDR1 as SGHNT and CDR2 as YENEEA. The CDR3 reads CASSLRTSRSPGELFF. DNA for the CDR3: TGTGCCAGCAGCCTACGGACTAGTCGGTCTCCCGGGGAGCTGTTTTTT.

This clone was seen a few times. The V gene is TRBV24-1, the J gene TRBJ2-7; 11 positions agree with TRBD1. Germline CDR1 and CDR2: KGHDR and SFDVKD. Trimming at V came to 4 bases and at J to 7 bases, leaving 8 bases not matched to a gene. The CDR3 extends over 15 amino acids. The CDR3 region has the DNA TGTGCCACCAGTGACCCGGGACAGGGGGGTAGTGAGCAGTACTTC. Its protein is CATSDPGQGGSEQYF.

The rearrangement links TRBV14 to TRBJ1-1; D may be TRBD1 (5 bases). Germline V lookup: CDR1 SGHDN, CDR2 FVKESK. This CDR3 is 13 amino acids long. V lost 5 bases and J 0 bases, leaving 7 bases between the germline ends. The CDR3 DNA reads as TGTGCCAGCAGCGGCAGGGTGAACACTGAAGCTTTCTTT. Protein sequence: CASSGRVNTEAFF. The full variable domain, in which reference TRBV14 and TRBJ1-1 provide the parts outside the CDR3, is EAGVTQFPSHSVIEKGQTVTLRCDPISGHDNLYWYRRVMGKEIKFLLHFVKESKQDESGMPNNRFLAERTGGTYSTLKVQPAELEDSGVYFCASSGRVNTEAFFGQGTRLTVV.

The chain is built from TRBV30 and TRBJ1-6; D unresolved. CDR1 is GTSNPN and CDR2 is SVGIG in the germline V gene (reference sequence). V lost 0 bases and J lost 8, with 11 bases in between. There are 14 residues in the CDR3. The chain's CDR3 is CAWSVGRSDSPLHF. CDR3 DNA sequence: TGTGCCTGGAGTGTCGGCAGGTCGGATTCACCCCTCCACTTT.

This rearrangement joins TRBV30 to TRBJ1-1; D is possibly TRBD1 (5 bases). Trimming shortened V by 0 bases and J by 0 bases, and 5 bases separated the two germline ends. There are 13 residues in the CDR3. Germline V lookup: CDR1 GTSNPN, CDR2 SVGIG (reference sequence). In DNA form, the CDR3 reads TGTGCCTGGAGTGTAGGGGTGAACACTGAAGCTTTCTTT. Protein product: CAWSVGVNTEAFF.

The chain joins TRBV28 to TRBJ2-2; D is perhaps TRBD2 (5 bases). This CDR3 has 16 residues. The V end was cut by 6 bases, the J end by 8 bases, with 22 bases between. Germline lookup yields CDR1 MDHEN and CDR2 SYDVKM. The CDR3 DNA sequence: TGTGCCAGCAGCCTTACGTCCGGGAAAGCCCTTGGGGAGCTGTTTTTT. It encodes CASSLTSGKALGELFF.

This chain links TRBV10-3 with TRBJ2-1, with D possibly TRBD2 on 6 matching bases. Germline CDR1 is ENHRY and CDR2 is SYGVKD. The CDR3 consists of 13 residues. Trimming stripped 6 bases from V and 15 bases from J, with 21 bases between. CDR3 sequence (DNA): TGTGCCATCAGCCCGGACAAGGGCGGGGTTCGGTTCTTC. It yields the protein CAISPDKGGVRFF.